The T cell receptor (beta chain) under discussion was sequenced for a study of T-cell memory formation after mild COVID-19. Study overall: Largely, the TCR clusters proved donor specific.

The 5'RACE method, run with constant-segment primers, produced TCR alpha and TCR beta cDNA libraries (carrying sample barcodes and UMIs). TCRdb processed the 5' RACE reads anew with MiXCR; each CDR3 protein has one entry. This table has approximately 500,000 distinct CDR3 sequences, about 23% appearing once. The CDR3 sequence is 14 residues long. Between the trimmed V and J ends, which lost 8 bases and 6 bases, there was a span of 17 bases. From germline, CDR1 is SGHVS and CDR2 FQNEAQ. The sequence came from an adult woman who had mild COVID-19 (a few samples of this study predate the infection). Cell type and time point are not known. The sample taken for sequencing was PBMCs or a T cell subset sorted from them (not recorded which). The chain has TRBV7-8 and TRBJ1-3, with a tentative D call TRBD1 (6 bases). The CDR3 loop reads CASATRTVLNTIYF. The CDR3 bases are TGTGCCAGCGCTACCCGGACAGTTCTAAACACCATATATTTT.